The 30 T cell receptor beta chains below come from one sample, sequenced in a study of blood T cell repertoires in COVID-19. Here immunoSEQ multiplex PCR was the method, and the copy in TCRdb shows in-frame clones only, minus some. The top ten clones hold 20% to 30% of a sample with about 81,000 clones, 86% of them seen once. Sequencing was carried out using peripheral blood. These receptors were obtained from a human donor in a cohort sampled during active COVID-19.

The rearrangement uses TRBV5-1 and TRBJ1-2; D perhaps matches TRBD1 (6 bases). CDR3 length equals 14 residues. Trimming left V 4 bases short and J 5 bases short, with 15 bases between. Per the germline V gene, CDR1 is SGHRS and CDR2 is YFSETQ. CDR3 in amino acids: CASSASGQNYGYTF. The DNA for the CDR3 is TGCGCCAGCAGCGCCAGCGGACAGAATTATGGCTACACCTTC.

The CDR3 sequence is CASSTARADTQYF. The CDR3 coding sequence is TGTGCCAGTAGTACTGCCCGCGCGGATACGCAGTATTTT. V and J are TRBV19 and TRBJ2-3; no definite D call. The V gene's germline CDR1 is LNHDA and CDR2 SQIVND (reference sequence). This CDR3 region has 13 residues. V was trimmed by 4 bases and J by 6 bases, leaving 11 bases between them.

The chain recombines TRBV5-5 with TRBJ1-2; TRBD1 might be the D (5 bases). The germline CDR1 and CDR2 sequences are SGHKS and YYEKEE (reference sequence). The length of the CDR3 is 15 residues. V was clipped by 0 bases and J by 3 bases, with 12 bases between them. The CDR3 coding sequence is TGTGCCAGCAGCTTGGTGCTTCCGGGGGACTATGGCTACACCTTC. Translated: CASSLVLPGDYGYTF.

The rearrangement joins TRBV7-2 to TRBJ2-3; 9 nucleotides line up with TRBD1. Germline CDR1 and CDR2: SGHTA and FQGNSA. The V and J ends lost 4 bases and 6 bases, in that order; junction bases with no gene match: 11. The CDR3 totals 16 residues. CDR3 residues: CASSSQGQGGLDTQYF. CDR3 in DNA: TGTGCCAGCAGCTCCCAGGGACAGGGCGGGCTGGATACGCAGTATTTT.

The DNA for the CDR3 is TGTGCCAGCAGTATTGGACAGAACACCGGGGAGCTGTTTTTT. It yields the protein CASSIGQNTGELFF. The chain carries TRBV6-2 or TRBV6-3 and TRBJ2-2, with D possibly matching TRBD1 (5 bases). The CDR3 covers 14 residues. Germline CDR1 MNHEY, CDR2 SVGEGT. Trimming shortened V by 5 bases and J by 1 base, and 8 bases separated the two germline ends.

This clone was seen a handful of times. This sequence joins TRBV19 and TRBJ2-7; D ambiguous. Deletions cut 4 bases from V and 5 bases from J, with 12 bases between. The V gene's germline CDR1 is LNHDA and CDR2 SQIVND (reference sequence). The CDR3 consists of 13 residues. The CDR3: CASSTTTRDEQYF. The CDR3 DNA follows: TGTGCCAGTAGTACGACGACCCGGGACGAGCAGTACTTC.

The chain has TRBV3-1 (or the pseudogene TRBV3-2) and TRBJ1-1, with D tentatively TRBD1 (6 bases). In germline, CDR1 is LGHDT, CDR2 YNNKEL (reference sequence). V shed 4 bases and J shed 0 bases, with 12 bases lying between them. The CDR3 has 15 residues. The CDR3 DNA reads TGTGCCAGCAGCCCGTTTACAGGGATGAACACTGAAGCTTTCTTT. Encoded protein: CASSPFTGMNTEAFF.

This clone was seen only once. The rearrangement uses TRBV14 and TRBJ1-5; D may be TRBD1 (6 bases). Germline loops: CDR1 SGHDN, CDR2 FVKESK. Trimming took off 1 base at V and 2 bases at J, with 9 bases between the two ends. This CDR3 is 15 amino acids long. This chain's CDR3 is CASSQGGLGNQPQHF. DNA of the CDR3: TGTGCCAGCAGCCAAGGGGGGCTTGGCAATCAGCCCCAGCATTTT.

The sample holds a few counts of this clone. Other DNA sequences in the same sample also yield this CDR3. CDR3 sequence: CASSYGPGGAKNIQYF. The CDR3 nucleotides are TGTGCCAGCAGTTACGGGCCGGGGGGGGCCAAAAACATTCAGTACTTC. The chain combines TRBV6-5 with TRBJ2-4; 8 nucleotides agree with TRBD2. Germline CDR1 and CDR2: MNHEY and SVGAGI. Unmatched junction bases numbered 4, after V lost 2 bases and J lost 1 base. CDR3 size: 16 residues.

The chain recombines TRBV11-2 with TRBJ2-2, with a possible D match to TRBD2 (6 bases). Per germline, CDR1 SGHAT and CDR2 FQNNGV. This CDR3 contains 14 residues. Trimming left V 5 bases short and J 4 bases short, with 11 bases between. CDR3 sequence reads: CASSPVGGTGELFF. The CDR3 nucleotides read TGTGCCAGCAGCCCAGTCGGGGGCACCGGGGAGCTGTTTTTT.

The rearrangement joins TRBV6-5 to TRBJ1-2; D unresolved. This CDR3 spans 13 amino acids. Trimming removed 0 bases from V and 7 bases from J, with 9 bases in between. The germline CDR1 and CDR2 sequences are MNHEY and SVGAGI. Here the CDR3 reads CASSYSPAGGYTF. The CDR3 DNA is TGTGCCAGCAGTTACTCCCCGGCGGGTGGCTACACCTTC.

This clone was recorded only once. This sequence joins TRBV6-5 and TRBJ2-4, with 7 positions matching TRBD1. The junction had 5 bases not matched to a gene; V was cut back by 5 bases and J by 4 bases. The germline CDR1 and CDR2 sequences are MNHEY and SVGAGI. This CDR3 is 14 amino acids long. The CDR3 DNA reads TGTGCCAGCAGTCTCCCAGGGGGTAAAAACATTCAGTACTTC. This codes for CASSLPGGKNIQYF.

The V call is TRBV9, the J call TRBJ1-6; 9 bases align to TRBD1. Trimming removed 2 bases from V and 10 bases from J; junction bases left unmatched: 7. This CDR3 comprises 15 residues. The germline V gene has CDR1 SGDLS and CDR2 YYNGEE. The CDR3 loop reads CASSVLPGQGSPLHF. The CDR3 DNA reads TGTGCCAGCAGCGTTCTCCCGGGACAGGGCTCACCCCTCCACTTT.

The CDR3, as DNA: TGTGCCAGCAGCCTCAGCGGGACCATCGGTTACGAGCAGTACTTC. It translates to CASSLSGTIGYEQYF. The chain joins TRBV7-2 to TRBJ2-7, with 7 bases lining up with TRBD2. J lost 4 bases, V lost 5 bases, and 11 bases had no gene match. Germline assignment: CDR1 SGHTA and CDR2 FQGNSA. This CDR3 spans 15 amino acids.

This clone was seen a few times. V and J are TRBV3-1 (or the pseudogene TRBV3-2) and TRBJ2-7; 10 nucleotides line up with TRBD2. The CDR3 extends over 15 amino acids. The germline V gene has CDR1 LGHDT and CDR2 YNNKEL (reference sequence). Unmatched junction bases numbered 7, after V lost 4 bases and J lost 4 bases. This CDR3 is CASSPASGGNYEQYF. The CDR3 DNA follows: TGTGCCAGCAGCCCAGCTAGCGGGGGTAATTACGAGCAGTACTTC.

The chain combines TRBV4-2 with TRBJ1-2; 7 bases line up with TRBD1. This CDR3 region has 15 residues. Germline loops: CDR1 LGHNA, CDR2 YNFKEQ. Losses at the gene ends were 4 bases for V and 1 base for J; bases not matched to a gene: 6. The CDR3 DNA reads TGTGCCAGCAGCCTCCGGGACAGAGATAACTATGGCTACACCTTC. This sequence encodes CASSLRDRDNYGYTF.

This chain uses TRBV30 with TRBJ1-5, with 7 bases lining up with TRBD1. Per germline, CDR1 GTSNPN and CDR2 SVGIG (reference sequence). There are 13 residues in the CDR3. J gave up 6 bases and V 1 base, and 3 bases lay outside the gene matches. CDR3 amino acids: CAWSDRGGQPQHF. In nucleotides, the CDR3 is TGTGCCTGGAGTGACAGGGGAGGTCAGCCCCAGCATTTT.

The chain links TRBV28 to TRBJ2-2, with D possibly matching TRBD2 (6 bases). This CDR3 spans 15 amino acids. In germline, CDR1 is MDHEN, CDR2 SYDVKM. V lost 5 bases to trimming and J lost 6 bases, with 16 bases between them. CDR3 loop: CASSAMGGGAGELFF. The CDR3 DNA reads TGTGCCAGCAGTGCCATGGGCGGAGGGGCCGGGGAGCTGTTTTTT.

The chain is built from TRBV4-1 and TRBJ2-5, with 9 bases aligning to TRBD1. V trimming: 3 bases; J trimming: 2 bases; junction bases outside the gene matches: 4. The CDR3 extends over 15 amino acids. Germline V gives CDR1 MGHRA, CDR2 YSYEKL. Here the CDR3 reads CASSQEDRGQETQYF. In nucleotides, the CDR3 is TGCGCCAGCAGCCAGGAAGACAGGGGGCAAGAGACCCAGTACTTC.

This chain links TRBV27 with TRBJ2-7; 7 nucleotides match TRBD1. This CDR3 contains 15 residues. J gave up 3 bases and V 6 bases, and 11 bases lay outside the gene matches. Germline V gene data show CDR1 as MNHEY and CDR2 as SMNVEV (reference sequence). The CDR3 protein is CASSKSDRAVYEQYF. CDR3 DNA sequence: TGTGCCAGCAGCAAGAGTGACAGGGCCGTCTACGAGCAGTACTTC.

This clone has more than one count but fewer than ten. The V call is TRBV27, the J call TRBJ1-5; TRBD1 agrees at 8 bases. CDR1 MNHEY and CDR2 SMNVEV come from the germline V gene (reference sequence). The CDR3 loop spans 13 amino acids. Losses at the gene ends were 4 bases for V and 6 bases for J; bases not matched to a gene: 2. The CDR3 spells CASSSGGGQPQHF. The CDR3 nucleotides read TGTGCCAGCAGTTCAGGGGGCGGTCAGCCCCAGCATTTT.

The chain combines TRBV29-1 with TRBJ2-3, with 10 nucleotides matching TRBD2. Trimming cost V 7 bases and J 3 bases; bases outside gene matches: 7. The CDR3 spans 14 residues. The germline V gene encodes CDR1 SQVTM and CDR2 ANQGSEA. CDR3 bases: TGCAGCGCGGAAGCGGGAGGGCTGACAGATACGCAGTATTTT. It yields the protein CSAEAGGLTDTQYF.

The CDR3 DNA reads as TGTGCCAGCGGTAGGGAGGCGGCGGGCAAAAACATTCAGTACTTC. This codes for CASGREAAGKNIQYF. The chain carries TRBV2 and TRBJ2-4; D may be TRBD2 (6 bases). The CDR3 consists of 15 residues. Germline V gives CDR1 SNHLY, CDR2 FYNNEI. Trimming shortened V by 8 bases and J by 3 bases, and 17 bases separated the two germline ends.

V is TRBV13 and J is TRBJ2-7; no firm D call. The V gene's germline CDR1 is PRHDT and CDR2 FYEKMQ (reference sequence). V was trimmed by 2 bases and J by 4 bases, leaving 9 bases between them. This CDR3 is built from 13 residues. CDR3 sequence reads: CASSLFASYEQYF. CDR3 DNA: TGTGCCAGCAGCTTATTCGCGTCTTACGAGCAGTACTTC.

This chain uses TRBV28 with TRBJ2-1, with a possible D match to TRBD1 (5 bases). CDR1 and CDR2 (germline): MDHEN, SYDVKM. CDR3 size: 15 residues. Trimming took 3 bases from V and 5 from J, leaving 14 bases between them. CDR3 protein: CASSLITQGHNEQFF. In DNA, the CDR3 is TGTGCCAGCAGTTTGATTACCCAGGGCCACAATGAGCAGTTCTTC.

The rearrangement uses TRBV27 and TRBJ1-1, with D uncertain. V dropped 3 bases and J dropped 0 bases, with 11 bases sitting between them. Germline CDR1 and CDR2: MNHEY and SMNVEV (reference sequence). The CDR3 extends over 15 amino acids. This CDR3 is CASSFATDMNTEAFF. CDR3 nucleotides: TGTGCCAGCAGTTTCGCAACTGACATGAACACTGAAGCTTTCTTT.

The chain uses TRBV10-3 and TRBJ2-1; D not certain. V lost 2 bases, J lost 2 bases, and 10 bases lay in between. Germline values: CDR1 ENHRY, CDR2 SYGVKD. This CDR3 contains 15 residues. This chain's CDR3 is CAISESALPYNEQFF. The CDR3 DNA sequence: TGTGCCATCAGTGAGAGCGCCCTACCCTACAATGAGCAGTTCTTC.

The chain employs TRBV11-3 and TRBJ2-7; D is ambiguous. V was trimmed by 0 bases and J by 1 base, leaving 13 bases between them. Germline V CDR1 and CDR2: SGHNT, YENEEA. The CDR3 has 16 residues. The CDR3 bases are TGTGCCAGCAGCTTAGATGGGCAGGCCCTTTCCTACGAGCAGTACTTC. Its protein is CASSLDGQALSYEQYF.

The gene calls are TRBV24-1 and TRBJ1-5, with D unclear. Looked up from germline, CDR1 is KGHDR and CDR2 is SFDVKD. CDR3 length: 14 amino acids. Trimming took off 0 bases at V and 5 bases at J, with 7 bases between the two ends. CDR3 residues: CATSDLTRDQPQHF. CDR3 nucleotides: TGTGCCACCAGTGATTTGACACGGGATCAGCCCCAGCATTTT.

CDR3 amino acids: CASSEGASRPQHF. Written as DNA, the CDR3 is TGTGCCAGCAGTGAGGGGGCCTCTAGGCCCCAGCATTTT. The genes are TRBV2 and TRBJ1-5, with D perhaps matching TRBD1 (6 bases). The CDR3 runs 13 residues. Germline CDR1 reads SNHLY; CDR2 reads FYNNEI. Between the trimmed V and J ends, which lost 3 bases and 9 bases, there was a span of 12 bases.